What follows are 5 T cell receptor beta chains derived from one specimen sequenced in a study of blood T cell repertoires in COVID-19. Only in-frame clones appear in the TCRdb table, and some are missing; sequencing was by immunoSEQ multiplex PCR. This table has roughly 120,000 clones, more than 70% appearing once. The sample consisted of peripheral blood. Receptors were obtained from a woman older than 75 with COVID-19, enrolled during active disease.

The rearrangement joins TRBV23-1 to TRBJ2-1; tentatively, D is TRBD1 (6 bases). TRBV23-1 is an open reading frame, and its role is uncertain. V was pared by 0 bases and J by 9 bases, with 15 bases between. The CDR3 loop spans 15 amino acids. In DNA, the CDR3 is TGCGCCAGCAGTCAATCTATACGGGCCAGGGGTGAGCAGTTCTTC. This encodes CASSQSIRARGEQFF.

The count of this clone is one. The CDR3 nucleotides are TGTGCCAGCAGCTCCCGACAGCACGGGGAGCTGTTTTTT. This sequence encodes CASSSRQHGELFF. The chain joins TRBV7-6 to TRBJ2-2, with a weak D call TRBD1 (5 bases). Germline lookup yields CDR1 SGHVS and CDR2 FNYEAQ. CDR3 length: 13 residues. Trimming shortened V by 4 bases and J by 7 bases, and 10 bases separated the two germline ends.

This clone was recorded only once. The rearrangement uses TRBV5-1 and TRBJ2-2; TRBD2 aligns across 9 bases. This CDR3 spans 13 amino acids. J was trimmed by 6 bases and V by 7 bases; bases with no gene match: 4. CDR1 and CDR2 (germline): SGHRS, YFSETQ. The CDR3 DNA sequence: TGCGCCAGCGCTAGCGGGAAACCCGGGGAGCTGTTTTTT. Translating it yields CASASGKPGELFF.

The rearrangement uses TRBV29-1 and TRBJ2-7; D unclear. The CDR3 is made up of 11 amino acids. Germline CDR1 and CDR2: SQVTM and ANQGSEA. The V gene lost 5 bases and the J gene lost 2 bases, with 7 bases spanning the gap. In nucleotides, the CDR3 is TGCAGCGTTACAGAACCCTACGAGCAGTACTTC. As protein: CSVTEPYEQYF.

V and J are TRBV28 and TRBJ2-7, with D perhaps matching TRBD2 (6 bases). Germline values: CDR1 MDHEN, CDR2 SYDVKM. Trimming removed 1 base at V and 5 bases at J, with 27 bases between. The CDR3 has 19 amino acids. As DNA, the CDR3 is TGTGCCAGCAGTTTATATTTAGCGGCGGTCGGGATGCTCCAGGACGAGCAGTACTTC. This codes for CASSLYLAAVGMLQDEQYF.